Following are 12 T cell receptor beta chains from one sample sequenced in a study of CD8 T cell repertoires and HIV-1 epitope variants. The table came from immunoSEQ multiplex PCR; TCRdb's copy has only in-frame clones and leaves some out. The repertoire holds approximately 90,000 clones, with 70% to 75% as singletons. The specimen was uncultured baseline CD8+ T cells from peripheral blood mononuclear cells (PBMCs). The receptors shown here come from a male donor with HIV.

This chain connects TRBV27 to TRBJ2-1, with TRBD2 matching over 12 bases. The germline gives CDR1 MNHEY, CDR2 SMNVEV (reference sequence). J gave up 6 bases and V 6 bases, and 6 bases lay outside the gene matches. The CDR3 covers 15 residues. The CDR3 DNA is TGTGCCAGCAGCCTAACTAGCGGGGGGAGCAATGAGCAGTTCTTC. This translates into CASSLTSGGSNEQFF.

The chain combines TRBV19 with TRBJ1-5; 7 nucleotides agree with TRBD1. The junction had 6 bases not matched to a gene; V was cut back by 6 bases and J by 7 bases. CDR3 length: 13 residues. CDR1 LNHDA and CDR2 SQIVND come from the germline V gene (reference sequence). CDR3 in amino acids: CASRTGTLQPQHF. CDR3 in DNA: TGTGCCAGTAGGACAGGGACTTTGCAGCCCCAGCATTTT.

This chain uses TRBV9 with TRBJ2-3; no reliable D call. This CDR3 is built from 14 residues. Germline V gives CDR1 SGDLS, CDR2 YYNGEE. The germline V and J ends were trimmed by 0 bases and 4 bases, with 9 bases remaining between them. The CDR3 is CASSVDGWADTQYF. The CDR3 DNA reads as TGTGCCAGCAGCGTAGATGGGTGGGCAGATACGCAGTATTTT.

This rearrangement joins TRBV14 to TRBJ1-4; TRBD1 might be the D (6 bases). CDR1 and CDR2 from the germline V gene are SGHDN and FVKESK. The CDR3 runs 12 residues. V was shortened by 2 bases and J by 13 bases, with 11 bases between the two germline ends. The CDR3, as DNA: TGTGCCAGCAGCCAACCGGGACACAGACTGTTTTTT. Its translation: CASSQPGHRLFF.

The chain combines TRBV4-3 with TRBJ1-2; D uncertain. Germline lookup yields CDR1 LGHNA and CDR2 YSLEER. The CDR3 sequence is 15 residues long. Deletions cut 0 bases from V and 4 bases from J, with 12 bases between. CDR3: CASSQDSRSFYGYTF. In nucleotides, the CDR3 is TGCGCCAGCAGCCAAGATAGCAGGTCCTTCTATGGCTACACCTTC.

V and J are TRBV5-1 and TRBJ1-1; 7 nucleotides line up with TRBD1. J lost 1 base, V lost 4 bases, and 4 bases had no gene match. CDR3 length: 14 amino acids. Per germline, CDR1 SGHRS and CDR2 YFSETQ. The CDR3 DNA follows: TGCGCCAGCAGCCCGGGACAGCCGAACACTGAAGCTTTCTTT. Amino acids: CASSPGQPNTEAFF.

The CDR3 sequence: CASSSGTGLGDTQYF. In DNA, the CDR3 is TGTGCCAGCAGCTCGGGGACGGGCCTGGGGGATACGCAGTATTTT. J is TRBJ2-3 and V is TRBV7-8; perhaps D is TRBD1 or TRBD2 (5 bases each). V was trimmed by 4 bases and J by 6 bases, leaving 17 bases between them. The CDR3 extends over 15 amino acids. Germline-derived CDR1 and CDR2 are SGHVS and FQNEAQ.

In regard to this clone: Within the sample, other DNA sequences also encode this same CDR3. This sequence joins TRBV14 and TRBJ1-2; possibly TRBD1 for D (5 bases). The CDR3 spans 12 residues. Germline CDR1 and CDR2: SGHDN and FVKESK. V was pared by 4 bases and J by 5 bases, with 8 bases between. The CDR3 DNA follows: TGTGCCAGCAGCCCGCAGGGTTATGGCTACACCTTC. Encoded protein: CASSPQGYGYTF.

This chain joins TRBV30 and TRBJ1-4; D possibly corresponds to TRBD1 (6 bases). The germline gives CDR1 GTSNPN, CDR2 SVGIG (reference sequence). The CDR3 has 15 residues. Trimming took off 0 bases at V and 3 bases at J, with 11 bases between the two ends. CDR3 sequence reads: CAWSVRGAANEKLFF. For the CDR3, the DNA is TGTGCCTGGAGTGTACGGGGGGCGGCTAATGAAAAACTGTTTTTT.

The gene calls are TRBV18 and TRBJ1-5, with D maybe TRBD1 (6 bases). V was shortened by 4 bases and J by 3 bases, with 16 bases between the two germline ends. The CDR3 length is 16 residues. Per germline, CDR1 KGHSH and CDR2 LQKENI. The CDR3 region is CASSLRGAGTNQPQHF. CDR3 sequence (DNA): TGTGCCAGCTCACTCCGGGGGGCGGGAACCAATCAGCCCCAGCATTTT.

The chain recombines TRBV7-2 with TRBJ1-1, with a possible D match to TRBD1 (6 bases). Trimming took off 5 bases at V and 4 bases at J, with 17 bases between the two ends. Germline-derived CDR1 and CDR2 are SGHTA and FQGNSA. CDR3 length equals 15 residues. CDR3 sequence: CASSLNSGVATEAFF. In nucleotides, the CDR3 is TGTGCCAGCAGCCTAAATTCAGGGGTGGCCACTGAAGCTTTCTTT.

The chain uses TRBV5-4 and TRBJ1-6; D uncertain. The ends were cut back, 2 bases at V and 6 bases at J, with 9 bases in the middle. Germline CDR1 SGHNT, CDR2 YYREEE (reference sequence). This CDR3 is 14 amino acids long. The CDR3 loop is CASSFSVVNSPLHF. CDR3 sequence (DNA): TGTGCCAGCAGCTTTTCCGTGGTTAATTCACCCCTCCACTTT.